These 31 T cell receptor beta chains originate from one sample sequenced in a study of control samples from healthy donors and cancer patients. The data were produced by immunoSEQ multiplex PCR, yet TCRdb's version contains in-frame clones alone and is incomplete. The sample lists about 94,000 clones, 90% occurring once. The sequenced sample was blood. These receptors were collected from a young woman in good health.

This chain joins TRBV2 and TRBJ1-2; D unresolved. The germline CDR1 and CDR2 sequences are SNHLY and FYNNEI. This CDR3 comprises 13 residues. The V end lost 6 bases, the J end lost 7 bases, and 15 bases lay between the germline ends. The CDR3 DNA reads as TGTGCCAGCAGAGACCAGGAACCCCCTGGCTACACCTTC. Encoded protein: CASRDQEPPGYTF.

CDR3 region: CASSQDEGRGDTEAFF. In DNA, the CDR3 is TGTGCCAGCAGCCAAGATGAGGGCAGGGGGGACACTGAAGCTTTCTTT. This chain connects TRBV14 to TRBJ1-1, with 7 bases aligning to TRBD1. CDR1 is SGHDN, CDR2 FVKESK, per germline. The CDR3 covers 16 residues. J gave up 3 bases and V 0 bases, and 7 bases lay outside the gene matches.

The J gene is TRBJ2-7, the V gene TRBV5-5; TRBD1 matches at 10 bases. CDR1 and CDR2 from the germline V gene are SGHKS and YYEKEE (reference sequence). The CDR3 contains 14 residues. The junction had 5 bases not matched to a gene; V was cut back by 4 bases and J by 4 bases. The chain's CDR3 is CASSGDRGTYEQYF. In DNA form, the CDR3 reads TGTGCCAGCAGCGGGGACAGGGGAACGTACGAGCAGTACTTC.

This chain uses TRBV9 with TRBJ2-2; D not resolved. Trimming removed 3 bases from V and 1 base from J, with 4 bases in between. CDR3 length: 13 amino acids. The germline CDR1 and CDR2 sequences are SGDLS and YYNGEE. CDR3 coding DNA: TGTGCCAGCAGCGGGGGGAACACCGGGGAGCTGTTTTTT. Translation gives CASSGGNTGELFF. Together with reference TRBV9 and TRBJ2-2, the CDR3 gives the full variable domain: DSGVTQTPKHLITATGQRVTLRCSPRSGDLSVYWYQQSLDQGLQFLIQYYNGEERAKGNILERFSAQQFPDLHSELNLSSLELGDSALYFCASSGGNTGELFFGEGSRLTVL.

This clone was seen just once. J is TRBJ1-2 and V is TRBV11-2; D uncertain. V shed 1 base and J shed 8 bases, with 20 bases lying between them. The germline CDR1 and CDR2 sequences are SGHAT and FQNNGV. This CDR3 comprises 16 residues. The CDR3 nucleotides are TGTGCCAGCAGCTTAGGGGGTAACGGACGCTCCTGGGGCTACACCTTC. Encoded protein: CASSLGGNGRSWGYTF.

This clone showed up just once. V and J are TRBV5-1 and TRBJ1-6; no clear D. CDR1 is SGHRS, CDR2 YFSETQ, per germline. This CDR3 has 16 amino acids. The ends were cut back, 0 bases at V and 4 bases at J, with 11 bases in the middle. CDR3 DNA sequence: TGCGCCAGCAGCTTGGAATTTACCGCTTATAATTCACCCCTCCACTTT. Translating gives CASSLEFTAYNSPLHF.

The chain recombines TRBV3-1 (or the pseudogene TRBV3-2) with TRBJ1-3, with D possibly being TRBD1 (5 bases). V gave up 0 bases and J gave up 0 bases, with 12 bases separating them. Germline CDR1 LGHDT, CDR2 YNNKEL (reference sequence). The CDR3 loop spans 17 amino acids. The CDR3 reads CASSQDRGAGSGNTIYF. CDR3 sequence (DNA): TGTGCCAGCAGCCAAGATCGCGGGGCCGGCTCTGGAAACACCATATATTTT.

This chain uses TRBV18 with TRBJ2-5, with D possibly TRBD1 on 6 matching bases. The CDR3 consists of 16 residues. Germline values: CDR1 KGHSH, CDR2 LQKENI. The V gene lost 3 bases and the J gene lost 4 bases, with 18 bases spanning the gap. CDR3 amino acids: CASSPWTGGIGETQYF. CDR3 DNA sequence: TGTGCCAGCTCACCGTGGACTGGGGGCATCGGAGAGACCCAGTACTTC.

The chain is built from TRBV7-2 and TRBJ1-5; the D gene is possibly TRBD1 (5 bases). Deletions cut 5 bases from V and 3 bases from J, with 8 bases between. Per the germline V gene, CDR1 is SGHTA and CDR2 is FQGNSA. The CDR3 contains 13 residues. The CDR3 spells CASSRGINQPQHF. The CDR3 region has the DNA TGTGCCAGCAGCCGGGGCATCAATCAGCCCCAGCATTTT. Full variable domain (outside the CDR3, taken from reference TRBV7-2 and TRBJ1-5): GAGVSQSPSNKVTEKGKDVELRCDPISGHTALYWYRQSLGQGLEFLIYFQGNSAPDKSGLPSDRFSAERTGGSVSTLTIQRTQQEDSAVYLCASSRGINQPQHFGDGTRLSIL.

This clone was seen repeatedly, ten times or more. The chain links TRBV10-1 to TRBJ2-1; 14 bases are a match to TRBD2. Trimming took 0 bases from V and 6 from J; bases not matched to a gene: 1. CDR3 size: 16 residues. Germline V gene lookup returns CDR1 WNHNN and CDR2 SYGVQD (reference sequence). CDR3 region: CASSESTSGGANEQFF. For the CDR3, the DNA is TGCGCCAGCAGTGAGTCGACTAGCGGGGGGGCCAATGAGCAGTTCTTC.

This clone was recorded once. The rearrangement links TRBV6-6 to TRBJ1-6; the D gene is possibly TRBD1 (6 bases). Deletions cut 6 bases from V and 9 bases from J, with 15 bases between. Germline V gene data show CDR1 as MNHNY and CDR2 as SVGAGI (reference sequence). The CDR3 is made up of 14 amino acids. The CDR3 spells CASRTGSATSPLHF. The CDR3 DNA follows: TGTGCCAGCAGGACAGGAAGTGCGACTTCACCCCTCCACTTT.

The chain combines TRBV6-2 or TRBV6-3 with TRBJ1-2; D not resolved. Per the germline V gene, CDR1 is MNHEY and CDR2 is SVGEGT. V was clipped by 3 bases and J by 8 bases, with 13 bases between them. CDR3 length: 13 amino acids. The CDR3 spells CASSYVYGSGYTF. For the CDR3, the DNA is TGTGCCAGCAGTTATGTTTACGGGTCAGGCTACACCTTC.

V gene TRBV12-5 combines with J gene TRBJ2-1; tentative D call: TRBD1 (5 bases). The CDR3 sequence is 13 residues long. The V and J ends lost 7 bases and 3 bases respectively, with 10 bases between them. Germline V gives CDR1 LGHNT, CDR2 FRNRAP. The CDR3 region has the DNA TGTGCTAGTGTCAGGGTGGGCTACAATGAGCAGTTCTTC. Its translation: CASVRVGYNEQFF.

The chain is built from TRBV25-1 and TRBJ1-5; D not certain. The CDR3 contains 16 residues. Trimming took 6 bases from V and 4 from J, leaving 19 bases between them. Germline loops: CDR1 MGHDK, CDR2 SYGVNS. The CDR3 region has the DNA TGTGCCAGCAGCTCGAAGCTCGGTCCCGGAAATCAGCCCCAGCATTTT. This gives the protein CASSSKLGPGNQPQHF. The full variable domain, in which reference TRBV25-1 and TRBJ1-5 provide the parts outside the CDR3, is EADIYQTPRYLVIGTGKKITLECSQTMGHDKMYWYQQDPGMELHLIHYSYGVNSTEKGDLSSESTVSRIRTEHFPLTLESARPSHTSQYLCASSSKLGPGNQPQHFGDGTRLSIL.

The chain is built from TRBV7-3 and TRBJ2-1; 8 positions agree with TRBD1. The V gene end was trimmed by 2 bases and the J gene end by 6 bases; junction bases not matched to a gene: 3. Germline CDR1 reads SGHTA; CDR2 reads FQGTGA. The CDR3 spans 14 residues. The CDR3 DNA follows: TGTGCCAGCAGCTTATGGCAGGGGGCCAATGAGCAGTTCTTC. Protein product: CASSLWQGANEQFF. Variable domain in full (rest from reference TRBV7-3 and TRBJ2-1): GAGVSQTPSNKVTEKGKYVELRCDPISGHTALYWYRQSLGQGPEFLIYFQGTGAADDSGLPNDRFFAVRPEGSVSTLKIQRTERGDSAVYLCASSLWQGANEQFFGPGTRLTVL.

The chain employs TRBV7-8 and TRBJ1-2, with a weak D call TRBD1 (5 bases). The CDR3 loop spans 13 amino acids. V lost 2 bases and J 7 bases, leaving 11 bases between the germline ends. Germline CDR1 is SGHVS and CDR2 is FQNEAQ. The DNA for the CDR3 is TGTGCCAGCAGCTTAAGGGGAGAAGCTGGCTACACCTTC. This encodes CASSLRGEAGYTF.

The CDR3 DNA reads as TGCGCCAGCAGTATACCGGGACAGGGAATTGGTGGCTACACCTTC. Translation gives CASSIPGQGIGGYTF. The gene calls are TRBV4-1 and TRBJ1-2; 9 bases map to TRBD1. Germline lookup yields CDR1 MGHRA and CDR2 YSYEKL. The CDR3 runs 15 residues. V gave up 6 bases and J gave up 7 bases; unmatched junction bases: 12.

V and J are TRBV9 and TRBJ2-3; TRBD2 agrees at 10 bases. V shed 6 bases, J shed 3 bases, and the junction held 4 bases outside the gene matches. Per germline, CDR1 SGDLS and CDR2 YYNGEE. The CDR3 is 14 residues long. The CDR3: CASTFSGGTDTQYF. The CDR3 nucleotides read TGTGCCAGCACCTTTAGCGGGGGGACAGATACGCAGTATTTT.

The chain couples TRBV6-5 to TRBJ2-7, with 9 bases that match TRBD1. Germline-derived CDR1 and CDR2 are MNHEY and SVGAGI. V was pared by 6 bases and J by 4 bases, with 1 base of the junction left unmatched. This CDR3 has 12 residues. The CDR3 spells CASRGTGYEQYF. Here the CDR3 DNA reads TGTGCCAGCAGGGGGACAGGGTACGAGCAGTACTTC.

The rearrangement links TRBV2 to TRBJ1-1; D gene uncertain. V lost 3 bases to trimming and J lost 10 bases, with 15 bases between them. Germline V lookup: CDR1 SNHLY, CDR2 FYNNEI. The CDR3 has 13 amino acids. The CDR3 is CASSDQRALGAFF. In DNA, the CDR3 is TGTGCCAGCAGTGATCAACGGGCATTGGGAGCTTTCTTT. Drawing the rest from reference TRBV2 and TRBJ1-1, the complete variable domain is EPEVTQTPSHQVTQMGQEVILRCVPISNHLYFYWYRQILGQKVEFLVSFYNNEISEKSEIFDDQFSVERPDGSNFTLKIRSTKLEDSAMYFCASSDQRALGAFFGQGTRLTVV.

The gene calls are TRBV3-1 (or the pseudogene TRBV3-2) and TRBJ1-5; weak D call: TRBD1 (6 bases). Germline assignment: CDR1 LGHDT and CDR2 YNNKEL (reference sequence). The V and J ends lost 4 bases and 2 bases respectively, with 12 bases between them. The CDR3 length is 15 residues. CDR3 sequence reads: CASSLQQGGNQPQHF. The CDR3 DNA follows: TGTGCCAGCAGCCTGCAACAGGGTGGCAATCAGCCCCAGCATTTT.

The chain is built from TRBV27 and TRBJ2-3; no clear D gene. The CDR3 length is 14 residues. The germline gives CDR1 MNHEY, CDR2 SMNVEV (reference sequence). V gave up 3 bases and J gave up 4 bases, with 11 bases separating them. The CDR3 nucleotides read TGTGCCAGCAGTTTTACCCGGGTGTCAGATACGCAGTATTTT. Amino acid sequence: CASSFTRVSDTQYF.

V gene TRBV13 combines with J gene TRBJ1-1; D unclear. This CDR3 has 14 residues. Germline lookup yields CDR1 PRHDT and CDR2 FYEKMQ (reference sequence). The V end lost 7 bases, the J end lost 4 bases, and 16 bases lay between the germline ends. CDR3 DNA: TGTGCCAGCAACCCCGAGAGGGTGGGCACTGAAGCTTTCTTT. It yields the protein CASNPERVGTEAFF.

The V call is TRBV19, the J call TRBJ2-3; maybe TRBD2 (6 bases). V gave up 3 bases and J gave up 1 base, with 11 bases separating them. Per the germline V gene, CDR1 is LNHDA and CDR2 is SQIVND (reference sequence). The CDR3 covers 15 residues. CDR3 loop: CASSIFPGGTDTQYF. In DNA form, the CDR3 reads TGTGCCAGTAGTATCTTTCCGGGGGGCACAGATACGCAGTATTTT.

This rearrangement joins TRBV18 to TRBJ1-1, with D possibly TRBD1 on 5 matching bases. V lost 3 bases to trimming and J lost 8 bases, with 10 bases between them. The CDR3 loop spans 12 amino acids. Germline V gives CDR1 KGHSH, CDR2 LQKENI. CDR3 in DNA: TGTGCCAGCTCACCCGACAGCGAGGAAGCTTTCTTT. Its protein is CASSPDSEEAFF.

The gene calls are TRBV5-4 and TRBJ2-3; 7 bases are shared with TRBD2. The CDR3 totals 16 residues. V was pared by 5 bases and J by 2 bases, with 11 bases of the junction left unmatched. CDR1 and CDR2 from the germline V gene are SGHNT and YYREEE (reference sequence). The CDR3 coding sequence is TGTGCCAGCAGTTACCGCGGGGGACGATTCACAGATACGCAGTATTTT. Translating gives CASSYRGGRFTDTQYF.

The rearrangement joins TRBV3-1 (or the pseudogene TRBV3-2) to TRBJ2-7, with TRBD2 identical over 12 bases. Germline loops: CDR1 LGHDT, CDR2 YNNKEL (reference sequence). CDR3 length: 15 amino acids. Trimming took 4 bases from V and 0 from J; bases not matched to a gene: 1. Here the CDR3 reads CASSPGLAGSYEQYF. The CDR3 nucleotides are TGTGCCAGCAGCCCGGGACTAGCGGGCTCCTACGAGCAGTACTTC.

This chain uses TRBV5-1 with TRBJ2-3; weak D call: TRBD1 (5 bases). The germline CDR1 and CDR2 sequences are SGHRS and YFSETQ. This CDR3 has 14 amino acids. Trimming cost V 0 bases and J 1 base, with 6 bases left between them. The CDR3 nucleotides read TGCGCCAGCAGCTTGGAACAGGGCACAGATACGCAGTATTTT. Translated, it gives CASSLEQGTDTQYF.

The gene calls are TRBV11-2 and TRBJ2-5; 7 positions agree with TRBD1. CDR3 length: 15 amino acids. CDR1 SGHAT and CDR2 FQNNGV come from the germline V gene. Unmatched junction bases numbered 9, after V lost 5 bases and J lost 3 bases. The CDR3: CASSLMTGTEETQYF. As DNA, the CDR3 is TGTGCCAGCAGCCTTATGACAGGGACCGAAGAGACCCAGTACTTC.

The chain links TRBV4-1 to TRBJ1-1; D is uncertain. There are 16 residues in the CDR3. The germline CDR1 and CDR2 sequences are MGHRA and YSYEKL. Trimming took 0 bases from V and 1 from J, leaving 12 bases between them. The CDR3 region is CASSQDERPGNTEAFF. In DNA, the CDR3 is TGCGCCAGCAGCCAAGACGAACGCCCGGGGAACACTGAAGCTTTCTTT.

The rearrangement uses TRBV18 and TRBJ1-1; D call uncertain. CDR3 length: 12 residues. With 5 bases removed from V and 4 bases from J, the gap between germline ends came to 8 bases. Looked up from germline, CDR1 is KGHSH and CDR2 is LQKENI. This chain's CDR3 is CASSLGITEAFF. The DNA for the CDR3 is TGTGCCAGCTCATTGGGGATCACTGAAGCTTTCTTT.